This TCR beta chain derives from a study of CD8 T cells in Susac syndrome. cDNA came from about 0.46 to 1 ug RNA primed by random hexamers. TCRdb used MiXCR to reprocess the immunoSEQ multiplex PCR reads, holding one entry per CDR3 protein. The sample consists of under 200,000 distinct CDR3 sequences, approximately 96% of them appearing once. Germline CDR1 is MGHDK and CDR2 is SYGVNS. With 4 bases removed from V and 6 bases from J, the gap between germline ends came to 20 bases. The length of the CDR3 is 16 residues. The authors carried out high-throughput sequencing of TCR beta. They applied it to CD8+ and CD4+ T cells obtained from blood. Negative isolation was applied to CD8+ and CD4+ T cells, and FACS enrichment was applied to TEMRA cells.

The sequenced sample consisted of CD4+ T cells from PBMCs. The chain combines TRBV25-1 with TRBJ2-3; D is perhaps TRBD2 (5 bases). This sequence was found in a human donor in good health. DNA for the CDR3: TGTGCCAGCAGTGCCAACTGGAACCCTAGCAGGGATACGCAGTATTTT. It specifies CASSANWNPSRDTQYF.